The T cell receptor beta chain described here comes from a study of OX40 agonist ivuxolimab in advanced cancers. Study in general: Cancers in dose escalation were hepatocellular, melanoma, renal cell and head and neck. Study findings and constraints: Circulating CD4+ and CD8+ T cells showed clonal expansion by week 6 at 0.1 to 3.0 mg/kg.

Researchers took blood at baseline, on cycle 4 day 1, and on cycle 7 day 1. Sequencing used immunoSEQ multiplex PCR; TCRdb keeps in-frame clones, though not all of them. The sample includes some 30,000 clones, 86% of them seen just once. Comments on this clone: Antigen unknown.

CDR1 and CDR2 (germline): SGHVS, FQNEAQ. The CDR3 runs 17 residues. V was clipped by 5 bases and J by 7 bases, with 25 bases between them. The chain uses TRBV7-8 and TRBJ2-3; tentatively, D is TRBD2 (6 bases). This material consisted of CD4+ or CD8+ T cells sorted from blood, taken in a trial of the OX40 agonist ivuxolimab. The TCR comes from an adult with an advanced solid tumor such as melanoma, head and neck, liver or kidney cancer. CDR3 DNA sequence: TGTGCCAGCAGCCTACTGCGGGACTCGCCAAACCACTATACGCAGTATTTT. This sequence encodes CASSLLRDSPNHYTQYF.